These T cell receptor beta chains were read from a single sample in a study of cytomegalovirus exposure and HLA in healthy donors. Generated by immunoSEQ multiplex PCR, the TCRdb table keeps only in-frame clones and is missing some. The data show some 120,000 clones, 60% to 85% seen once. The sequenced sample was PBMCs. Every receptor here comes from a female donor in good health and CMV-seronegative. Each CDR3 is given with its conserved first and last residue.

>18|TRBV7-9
CASPTQSGGLTFTDTQYF
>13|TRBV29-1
CSVGGGAGQPQHF
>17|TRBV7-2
CASSLTSGGASGNTIYF
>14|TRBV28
CASSFVGGGYGYTF
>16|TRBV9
CASSPGDRQTYNEQFF
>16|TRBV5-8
CASSLPSAGGRETQYF
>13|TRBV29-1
CSVGTGFDEKLFF
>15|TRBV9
CASSVGGGDSYGYTF
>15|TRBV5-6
CASSLARTRYGEQYF
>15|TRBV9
CASSQGTGKIQPQHF